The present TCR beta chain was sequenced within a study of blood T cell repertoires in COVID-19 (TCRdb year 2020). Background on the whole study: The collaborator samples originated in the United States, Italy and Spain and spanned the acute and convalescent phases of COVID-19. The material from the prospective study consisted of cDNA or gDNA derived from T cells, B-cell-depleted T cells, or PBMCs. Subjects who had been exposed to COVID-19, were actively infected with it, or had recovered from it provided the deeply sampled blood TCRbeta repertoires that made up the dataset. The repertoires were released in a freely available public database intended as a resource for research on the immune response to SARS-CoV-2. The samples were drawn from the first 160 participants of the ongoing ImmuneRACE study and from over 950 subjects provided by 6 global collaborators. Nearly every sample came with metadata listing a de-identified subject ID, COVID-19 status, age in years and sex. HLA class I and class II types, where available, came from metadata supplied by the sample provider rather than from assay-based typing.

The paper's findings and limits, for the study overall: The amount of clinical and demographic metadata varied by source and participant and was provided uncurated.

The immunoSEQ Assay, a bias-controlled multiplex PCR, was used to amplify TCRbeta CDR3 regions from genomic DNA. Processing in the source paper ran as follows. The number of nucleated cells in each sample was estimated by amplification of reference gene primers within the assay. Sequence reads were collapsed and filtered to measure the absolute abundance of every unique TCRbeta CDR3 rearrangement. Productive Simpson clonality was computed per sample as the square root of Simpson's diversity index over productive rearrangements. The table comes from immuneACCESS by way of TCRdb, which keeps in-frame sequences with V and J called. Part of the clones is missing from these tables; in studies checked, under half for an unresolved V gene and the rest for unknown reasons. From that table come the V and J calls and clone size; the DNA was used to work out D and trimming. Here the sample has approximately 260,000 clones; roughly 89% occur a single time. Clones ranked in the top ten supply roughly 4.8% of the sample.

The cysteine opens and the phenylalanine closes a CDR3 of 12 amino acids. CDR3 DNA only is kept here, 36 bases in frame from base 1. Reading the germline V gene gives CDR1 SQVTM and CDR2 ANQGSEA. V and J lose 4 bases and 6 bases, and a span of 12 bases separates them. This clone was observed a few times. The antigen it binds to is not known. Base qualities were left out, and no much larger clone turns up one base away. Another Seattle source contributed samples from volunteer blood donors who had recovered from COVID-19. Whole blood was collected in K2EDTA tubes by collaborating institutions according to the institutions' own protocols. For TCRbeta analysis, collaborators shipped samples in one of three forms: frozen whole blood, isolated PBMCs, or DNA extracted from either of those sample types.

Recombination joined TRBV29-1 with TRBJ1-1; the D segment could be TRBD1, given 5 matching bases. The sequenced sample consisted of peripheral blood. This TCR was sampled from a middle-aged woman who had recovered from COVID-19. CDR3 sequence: CSVVTGLSEAFF. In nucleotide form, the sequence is TGCAGCGTTGTAACAGGTTTGTCTGAAGCTTTCTTT.